This T cell receptor (beta chain) is drawn from a study of T cell responses to AZD1222 COVID-19 vaccine. Broader study findings: Mostly white British, mostly female donors; authors suggested clonal diversity may be underestimated.

The method was immunoSEQ multiplex PCR; TCRdb's version includes in-frame clones alone and lacks a portion of them. The sample lists about 97,000 clones; over 75% were seen once. Germline CDR1 and CDR2: MNHEY and SMNVEV (reference sequence). The CDR3 is made up of 16 amino acids. Trimming removed 2 bases at V and 0 bases at J, with 13 bases between. Concerning this clone itself: Antigen: not known.

This sequence originates from an adult who received the AZD1222 COVID-19 vaccine. The chain is built from TRBV27 and TRBJ1-1; D is possibly TRBD1 (5 bases). The starting material was peripheral blood, obtained 28 days after the second AZD1222 dose. CDR3 sequence reads: CASSLQGVGMNTEAFF. The CDR3 region has the DNA TGTGCCAGCAGTTTACAGGGAGTGGGGATGAACACTGAAGCTTTCTTT.